Listed here is a single TCR beta chain. The data originate from a study of OX40 agonist ivuxolimab in advanced cancers. In the study overall: Intravenous ivuxolimab at 0.01 to 10 mg/kg was given to patients every 2 weeks.

Clones were sequenced by immunoSEQ multiplex PCR, and TCRdb holds only the in-frame ones, with some missing. The sample lists tens of thousands of clones, about 85% seen once, with roughly 4.6% in the top ten. Trimming pared 0 bases from V and 8 bases from J, leaving 5 bases between. CDR1 and CDR2 from the germline V gene are SGHRS and YFSETQ. The CDR3 has 11 amino acids. The V and J genes are TRBV5-1 and TRBJ1-2; D is unresolved. The receptor was derived from an adult with an advanced solid tumor such as melanoma, head and neck, liver or kidney cancer. Source: CD4+ or CD8+ T cells sorted from blood, taken in a trial of the OX40 agonist ivuxolimab. CDR3 loop: CASSLDKGYTF. The CDR3 DNA reads TGCGCCAGCAGCTTGGACAAAGGCTACACCTTC.